This entry features one T cell receptor (beta chain) sequence. The data belong to a study of blood T cell repertoires in COVID-19. On the study more broadly: The United States, Italy and Spain supplied acute and convalescent COVID-19 samples. Sample material is recorded as cDNA or gDNA derived from T cells, B-cell-depleted T cells, or PBMCs.

The CDR3 length is 15 residues. Unmatched junction bases numbered 7, after V lost 5 bases and J lost 8 bases. In germline, CDR1 is LNHDA, CDR2 SQIVND (reference sequence). In the original analysis: Nucleated cell number was recorded as an estimate derived from reference gene primer amplification. Profiled with immunoSEQ multiplex PCR; TCRdb holds only in-frame clones, not every one. Clone size and V and J calls were adopted from that table, with D and trimming inferred from the DNA. The sample has hundreds of thousands of clones, about 85% seen once; the top ten hold 13%. The specimen was peripheral blood. The genes are TRBV19 and TRBJ1-4, with 11 bases that match TRBD1. The sequence came from a human donor in a cohort sampled during active COVID-19. In nucleotides, the CDR3 is TGTGCCAGTAGTTTCGGGACAGGGGGAAAAGAAAAACTGTTTTTT. Translating it yields CASSFGTGGKEKLFF.